Listed below are T cell receptor beta chains from one sample, sequenced in a study of CD8+CD57+ T cells in acquired aplastic anemia. TCRdb redid the calling of the reads with MiXCR, one entry per CDR3 protein. The sample records hundreds of thousands of distinct CDR3 sequences, roughly a third being singletons. The sample taken for sequencing was sorted CD4+, CD8+, or CD8+CD57+ T cells (not recorded which) from PBMCs. The origin of the receptors is a human donor with aplastic anemia. Both conserved end residues are part of each CDR3. The D gene is left open where the match is weak. The size entry is marked missing in some rows and otherwise reads once, few, many or a size class.

>.|TRBV19|TRBJ2-1|TRBD2
TGTGCCAGTAGTATATTCCTAGCGGGAGGAATGGCTGAGCAGTTCTTC
CASSIFLAGGMAEQFF
>.|TRBV11-3|TRBJ2-3|TRBD1
TGTGCCAGCAGCTACGAGACAGGGGATACGCAGTATTTT
CASSYETGDTQYF
>few|TRBV4-1|TRBJ1-6|.
TGCGCCAGCAGCCCCGTGACCCGGAGGGGTTCACCCCTCCACTTT
CASSPVTRRGSPLHF
>.|TRBV2|TRBJ2-1|TRBD2
TGTGCCAGCGGGGGGGACGGCTACAATGAGCAGTTCTTC
CASGGDGYNEQFF
>.|TRBV20-1|TRBJ2-1|TRBD2
TGCAGTGCTAGGGTGACTAGCGGAGACAATGAGCAGTTCTTC
CSARVTSGDNEQFF
>.|TRBV12-3/TRBV12-4|TRBJ2-6|TRBD1
TGTGCCAGCAGTTCACCAAGAACAGGGGCGACGGACTCTGGGGCCAACGTCCTGACTTTC
CASSSPRTGATDSGANVLTF
>.|TRBV12-3/TRBV12-4|TRBJ1-2|.
TGTGCCAGCAGTATCGGAGATAACTATGGCTACACCTTC
CASSIGDNYGYTF
>few|TRBV6-1|TRBJ2-3|.
TGTGCCAGCAGTCTTAAGGGGACTCTCAGCACAGATGCGCAGTATTTT
CASSLKGTLSTDAQYF
>many|TRBV10-2|TRBJ1-2|.
TGCGCCAGCAGTGAGCGCACTGACTATGGCTACACCTTC
CASSERTDYGYTF
>.|TRBV2|TRBJ2-1|TRBD2
TGTGCCAGCTCCGGGACTAGCGGGATTAATGAGCAGTTCTTC
CASSGTSGINEQFF
>few|TRBV24-1|TRBJ2-7|.
TGTGCCACCAGTGAAGGGGCAATCTACGAGCAGTACTTC
CATSEGAIYEQYF
>.|TRBV24-1|TRBJ1-5|.
TGTGCCACCAGTGACGGCGATCAGCCCCAGCATTTT
CATSDGDQPQHF
>many|TRBV10-3|TRBJ1-1|.
TGTGCCATTCAGGGAATCGGTACTGAAGCTTTCTTT
CAIQGIGTEAFF
>many|TRBV24-1|TRBJ2-1|TRBD1
TGTGCCACCGCCCGGGACAGATACAATGAGCAGTTCTTC
CATARDRYNEQFF
>many|TRBV7-6|TRBJ2-7|.
TGTGCCAGCAGCTTAGACAGTTACTACGAGCAGTACTTC
CASSLDSYYEQYF
>.|TRBV2|TRBJ1-2|.
TGTGCCAGCAGTTCCGCGACCCCAGGGTTCGGTGGCCACACCTTC
CASSSATPGFGGHTF
>.|TRBV4-2|TRBJ2-2|.
TGTGCCAGCAGTGCCTCGACAGGTGCCGGGGAGCTGTTTTTT
CASSASTGAGELFF